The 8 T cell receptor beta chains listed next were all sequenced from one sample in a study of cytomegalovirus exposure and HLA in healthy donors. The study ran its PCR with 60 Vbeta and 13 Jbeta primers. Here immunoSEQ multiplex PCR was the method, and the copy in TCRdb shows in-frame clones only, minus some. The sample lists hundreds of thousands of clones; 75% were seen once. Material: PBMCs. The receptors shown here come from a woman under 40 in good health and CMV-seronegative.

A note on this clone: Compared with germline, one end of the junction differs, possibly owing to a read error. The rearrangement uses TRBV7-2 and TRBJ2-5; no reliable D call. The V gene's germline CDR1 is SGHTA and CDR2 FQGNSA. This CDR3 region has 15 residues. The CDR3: CASSLGGGFQEAQYF. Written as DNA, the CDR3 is TGTGCCAGCAGCTTAGGCGGCGGCTTCCAAGAGGCCCAGTACTTC.

The CDR3 here is CAWSVEGRTQYF. Here the CDR3 DNA reads TGTGCCTGGAGTGTAGAGGGCCGTACGCAGTATTTT. This chain connects TRBV30 to TRBJ2-3, with TRBD2 as a possible D gene (5 bases). The length of the CDR3 is 12 residues. Trimming removed 0 bases at V and 8 bases at J, with 9 bases between. Germline loops: CDR1 GTSNPN, CDR2 SVGIG (reference sequence). Together with reference TRBV30 and TRBJ2-3, the CDR3 gives the full variable domain: SQTIHQWPATLVQPVGSPLSLECTVEGTSNPNLYWYRQAAGRGLQLLFYSVGIGQISSEVPQNLSASRPQDRQFILSSKKLLLSDSGFYLCAWSVEGRTQYFGPGTRLTVL.

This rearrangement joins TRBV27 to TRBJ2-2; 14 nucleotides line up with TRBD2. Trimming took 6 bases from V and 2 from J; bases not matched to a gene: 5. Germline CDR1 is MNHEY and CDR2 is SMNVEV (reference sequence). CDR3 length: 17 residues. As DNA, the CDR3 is TGTGCCAGCAGGCAGGGGACTAGCGGGAGAAACACCGGGGAGCTGTTTTTT. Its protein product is CASRQGTSGRNTGELFF.

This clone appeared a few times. The CDR3 here is CASSWDRGETQYF. The DNA for the CDR3 is TGTGCCAGCAGTTGGGACCGGGGGGAGACCCAGTACTTC. V is TRBV2 and J is TRBJ2-5, with D perhaps TRBD2 (6 bases). Trimming left V 5 bases short and J 5 bases short, with 12 bases between. There are 13 residues in the CDR3. CDR1 is SNHLY, CDR2 FYNNEI, per germline. Together with reference TRBV2 and TRBJ2-5, the CDR3 gives the full variable domain: EPEVTQTPSHQVTQMGQEVILRCVPISNHLYFYWYRQILGQKVEFLVSFYNNEISEKSEIFDDQFSVERPDGSNFTLKIRSTKLEDSAMYFCASSWDRGETQYFGPGTRLLVL.

This CDR3 reads CAWSLRQGATDTQYF. The CDR3 region has the DNA TGTGCCTGGAGTCTCCGACAGGGGGCAACAGATACGCAGTATTTT. V and J are TRBV30 and TRBJ2-3, with 10 bases fitting TRBD1. Losses at the gene ends were 2 bases for V and 3 bases for J; bases not matched to a gene: 5. The CDR3 runs 15 residues. The V gene's germline CDR1 is GTSNPN and CDR2 SVGIG (reference sequence).

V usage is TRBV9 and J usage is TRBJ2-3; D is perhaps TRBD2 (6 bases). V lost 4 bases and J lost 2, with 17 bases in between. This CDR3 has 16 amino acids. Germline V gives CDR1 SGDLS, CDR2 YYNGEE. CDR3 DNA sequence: TGTGCCAGCAGCCCCAGCCCAACTAGCTTCACAGATACGCAGTATTTT. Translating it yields CASSPSPTSFTDTQYF.

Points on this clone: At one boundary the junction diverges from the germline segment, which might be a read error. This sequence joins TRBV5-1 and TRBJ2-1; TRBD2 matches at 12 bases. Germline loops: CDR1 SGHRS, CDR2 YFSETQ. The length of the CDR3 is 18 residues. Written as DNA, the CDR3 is TGCGCCATCAGCCCTCAGACTAGCGGGGGCCGAAAGTACAATGAGCAGTTCTTC. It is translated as CAISPQTSGGRKYNEQFF.

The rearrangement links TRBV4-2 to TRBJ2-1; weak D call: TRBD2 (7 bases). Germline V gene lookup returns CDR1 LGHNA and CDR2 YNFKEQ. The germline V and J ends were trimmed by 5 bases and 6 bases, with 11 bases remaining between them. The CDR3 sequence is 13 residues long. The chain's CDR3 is CASSSRGGNEQFF. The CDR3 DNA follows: TGTGCCAGCAGCTCAAGGGGGGGCAATGAGCAGTTCTTC.